This T cell receptor beta chain is from a study of blood T cell repertoires in COVID-19. In the authors' workflow: Amplification from reference gene primers served as the basis for estimated nucleated cell counts. Here immunoSEQ multiplex PCR was the method, and the copy in TCRdb shows in-frame clones only, minus some. Clone size and the V and J calls come from that table; the DNA yielded D and trimming. The repertoire holds fewer than 150,000 clones, with approximately 86% as singletons. Germline CDR1 reads SGHTA; CDR2 reads FQGTGA. Between the trimmed V and J ends, which lost 5 bases and 6 bases, there was a span of 17 bases. The CDR3 has 15 residues.

The chain recombines TRBV7-3 with TRBJ2-1; a possible D gene is TRBD1 (6 bases). Sequences were obtained from peripheral blood. This clonotype originated in a woman in her 50s who had recovered from COVID-19. The CDR3 loop is CASSPRGLGVNEQFF. DNA for the CDR3: TGTGCCAGCAGCCCTAGGGGGTTGGGTGTCAATGAGCAGTTCTTC. The variable domain in full, with the rest retrieved from reference TRBV7-3 and TRBJ2-1, is GAGVSQTPSNKVTEKGKYVELRCDPISGHTALYWYRQSLGQGPEFLIYFQGTGAADDSGLPNDRFFAVRPEGSVSTLKIQRTERGDSAVYLCASSPRGLGVNEQFFGPGTRLTVL.